This T cell receptor (beta chain) was identified in a study of shared clonotypes between healthy human individuals. Only CD45RO-negative cells positively selected for CCR7 counted as naive CD8 cells, so terminally differentiated effector memory CD45RA+ cells were excluded. CDR1 is SEHNR, CDR2 FQNEAQ, per germline (reference sequence). The CDR3 spans 13 residues. With 2 bases removed from V and 10 bases from J, the gap between germline ends came to 13 bases. In the authors' workflow: ImmunoSEQ supplied junction-only sequences lacking quality scores, so filtering was different. Repertoires were generated with immunoSEQ multiplex PCR, while TCRdb's copy carries only in-frame clones and drops some. The V and J calls and clone size were taken over from that table, and D and trimming were inferred from the DNA. Of about 2.1 million clones detected, 85% to 95% appear once; the ten largest clones hold more than 1.5%.

The TCR originated in a man in his late teens or twenties in good health. Some clones in this sample may be carry-over from other donors' samples. This chain links TRBV7-9 with TRBJ2-3; tentative D call: TRBD2 (5 bases). Sequencing was done on a sample of naive CD8+ T cells from PBMCs. The CDR3, as DNA: TGTGCCAGCAGCTTAAGAACGGAGGAGGCGCAGTATTTT. Protein product: CASSLRTEEAQYF.